Here is one T cell receptor (beta chain) with its context. Its antigen remains unknown. The primer mix had 60 Vbeta and 13 Jbeta primers. The table came from immunoSEQ multiplex PCR; TCRdb's copy has only in-frame clones and leaves some out. The sample contains more than 80,000 clones, around three fifths of which appear only once. The data are from a study of cytomegalovirus exposure and HLA in healthy donors. Broader study findings: Later work associated fewer than 20,000 TCR beta sequences with HLA alleles at 0.05 false discovery rate. Cytomegalovirus-associated TCR beta chains were listed, numbering 150 to 200.

The clonotype originates from a middle-aged woman in good health and CMV-seropositive. Sequencing used PBMCs.

The CDR3 nucleotides read TGTGCCAGCAGTTTCATAGCGGGACTCCGCACAGATACGCAGTATTTT. Translating it yields CASSFIAGLRTDTQYF. The rearrangement joins TRBV28 to TRBJ2-3; 8 positions agree with TRBD2. The ends lost 3 bases at V and 1 base at J; junction bases unmatched: 6. Germline V gene data show CDR1 as MDHEN and CDR2 as SYDVKM. The CDR3 length is 16 residues.